A single sample gave rise to the 11 T cell receptor beta chains below, sequenced in a study of cytotoxic CD8 clonotypes in ibrutinib-treated CLL. The data were produced by immunoSEQ multiplex PCR, yet TCRdb's version contains in-frame clones alone and is incomplete. The sample consists of more than 50,000 clones, approximately 62% of them appearing once. The sample was PBMCs, taken after 12 months of ibrutinib treatment. The receptors come from a human donor with chronic lymphocytic leukemia.

In this sample, this clone turned up a few times. The rearrangement uses TRBV9 and TRBJ2-7; D is possibly TRBD2 (5 bases). CDR3 size: 13 residues. Per germline, CDR1 SGDLS and CDR2 YYNGEE. The V end was cut by 3 bases, the J end by 4 bases, with 11 bases between. The CDR3 reads CASSAGVNYEQYF. The CDR3 DNA is TGTGCCAGCAGCGCCGGGGTAAATTACGAGCAGTACTTC.

CDR3 loop: CASSPGQGGYEQYF. CDR3 in DNA: TGTGCCAGCAGTCCGGGACAGGGAGGCTACGAGCAGTACTTC. V usage is TRBV6-1 and J usage is TRBJ2-7, with 9 bases aligning to TRBD1. Germline lookup yields CDR1 MNHNS and CDR2 SASEGT. CDR3 size: 14 residues. J gave up 3 bases and V 5 bases, and 5 bases lay outside the gene matches.

The chain has TRBV7-8 and TRBJ1-5; a weak D match, TRBD1 (6 bases). The ends were cut back, 6 bases at V and 2 bases at J, with 14 bases in the middle. CDR1 and CDR2 from the germline V gene are SGHVS and FQNEAQ. This CDR3 region has 15 residues. The CDR3 nucleotides read TGTGCCAGCAGTCTAACAGGGATTGGCAATCAGCCCCAGCATTTT. It encodes CASSLTGIGNQPQHF.

This clone was recorded a few times. CDR3 coding DNA: TGCAGCGTAACAGGGGACACAGATACGCAGTATTTT. It translates to CSVTGDTDTQYF. The rearrangement links TRBV29-1 to TRBJ2-3; 7 nucleotides align to TRBD1. V lost 6 bases to trimming and J lost 2 bases; unmatched junction nucleotides: 2. The CDR3 totals 12 residues. Germline CDR1 is SQVTM and CDR2 is ANQGSEA.

Many counts were recorded for this clone. V gene TRBV29-1 combines with J gene TRBJ1-1; possible D gene TRBD1, 6 bases. V lost 3 bases and J 8 bases, leaving 16 bases between the germline ends. The CDR3 spans 13 residues. The germline V gene encodes CDR1 SQVTM and CDR2 ANQGSEA. DNA for the CDR3: TGCAGCGTTGATTACGGGGGCGTGACCGAAGCTTTCTTT. This codes for CSVDYGGVTEAFF.

J is TRBJ1-6 and V is TRBV5-1, with D maybe TRBD1 (6 bases). The V and J ends lost 0 bases and 7 bases respectively, with 11 bases between them. The CDR3 totals 15 residues. The germline V gene has CDR1 SGHRS and CDR2 YFSETQ. This CDR3 is CASSLAGGGNSPLHF. As DNA, the CDR3 is TGCGCCAGCAGCTTGGCCGGAGGGGGAAATTCACCCCTCCACTTT.

The chain is built from TRBV5-4 and TRBJ2-2; D gene ambiguous. The germline V gene has CDR1 SGHNT and CDR2 YYREEE (reference sequence). The V end was cut by 7 bases, the J end by 1 base, with 14 bases between. The CDR3 is 15 amino acids. CDR3 sequence: CASHLHELNTGELFF. The CDR3 DNA reads as TGTGCCAGCCACCTACACGAATTGAACACCGGGGAGCTGTTTTTT.

V is TRBV28 and J is TRBJ1-6; TRBD1 aligns across 7 bases. CDR1 is MDHEN, CDR2 SYDVKM, per germline. V shed 6 bases, J shed 8 bases, and the junction held 13 bases outside the gene matches. This CDR3 is 16 amino acids long. The CDR3 coding sequence is TGTGCCAGCAGCGCACACAGGGGAGGGGGCCATTCACCCCTCCACTTT. Encoded protein: CASSAHRGGGHSPLHF.

The V gene is TRBV2, the J gene TRBJ2-1; unclear D gene. The CDR3 is 12 residues long. Germline lookup yields CDR1 SNHLY and CDR2 FYNNEI. V was trimmed by 4 bases and J by 8 bases, leaving 9 bases between them. This chain's CDR3 is CASSGAFDEQFF. CDR3 bases: TGTGCCAGCAGTGGGGCGTTCGATGAGCAGTTCTTC.

The chain uses TRBV5-1 and TRBJ2-6; 7 nucleotides line up with TRBD1. J lost 0 bases, V lost 0 bases, and 6 bases had no gene match. This CDR3 is 18 amino acids long. Germline V gives CDR1 SGHRS, CDR2 YFSETQ. CDR3 in amino acids: CASSLVGTAVSGANVLTF. In DNA form, the CDR3 reads TGCGCCAGCAGCTTGGTAGGGACAGCCGTCTCTGGGGCCAACGTCCTGACTTTC. Filled out from reference TRBV5-1 and TRBJ2-6, the complete variable domain reads KAGVTQTPRYLIKTRGQQVTLSCSPISGHRSVSWYQQTPGQGLQFLFEYFSETQRNKGNFPGRFSGRQFSNSRSEMNVSTLELGDSALYLCASSLVGTAVSGANVLTFGAGSRLTVL.

This clone was counted ten times or more. This chain links TRBV28 with TRBJ2-7, with unresolved D. Germline CDR1 MDHEN, CDR2 SYDVKM. The CDR3 loop spans 14 amino acids. V gave up 0 bases and J gave up 2 bases, with 8 bases separating them. The CDR3 nucleotides read TGTGCCAGCAGTTTATGGGGCTACACCTACGAGCAGTACTTC. Amino acids: CASSLWGYTYEQYF.